This TCR beta chain was retrieved from a study of shared clonotypes between healthy human individuals. Study-wide findings and caveats: Blood was the only sampled material, and tissue repertoires likely differ. Naive subsets, compared against memory subsets, generally had larger estimated richness values.

Trimming pared 4 bases from V and 0 bases from J, leaving 10 bases between. CDR1 is SGHTA and CDR2 is FQGNSA in the germline V gene. The CDR3 runs 15 residues. As regards this clone: Its antigen is not identified.

Sequencing was performed with immunoSEQ multiplex PCR; in TCRdb, only in-frame clones are kept and a portion is missing. The sample lists more than 1 million clones; more than 75% were seen once. The sequenced material came from memory CD4+ T cells from PBMCs. As for subset: CD45RA-negative fraction. This chain connects TRBV7-2 to TRBJ2-1, with D maybe TRBD2 (6 bases). The receptor was isolated from a man younger than 30 in good health. Some clones in this sample may be carry-over from other donors' samples. In DNA, the CDR3 is TGTGCCAGCAGCTCCGGGGGAATCTCCTACAATGAGCAGTTCTTC. Amino acid sequence: CASSSGGISYNEQFF. Combining the CDR3 with reference TRBV7-2 and TRBJ2-1 gives the whole variable domain GAGVSQSPSNKVTEKGKDVELRCDPISGHTALYWYRQSLGQGLEFLIYFQGNSAPDKSGLPSDRFSAERTGGSVSTLTIQRTQQEDSAVYLCASSSGGISYNEQFFGPGTRLTVL.